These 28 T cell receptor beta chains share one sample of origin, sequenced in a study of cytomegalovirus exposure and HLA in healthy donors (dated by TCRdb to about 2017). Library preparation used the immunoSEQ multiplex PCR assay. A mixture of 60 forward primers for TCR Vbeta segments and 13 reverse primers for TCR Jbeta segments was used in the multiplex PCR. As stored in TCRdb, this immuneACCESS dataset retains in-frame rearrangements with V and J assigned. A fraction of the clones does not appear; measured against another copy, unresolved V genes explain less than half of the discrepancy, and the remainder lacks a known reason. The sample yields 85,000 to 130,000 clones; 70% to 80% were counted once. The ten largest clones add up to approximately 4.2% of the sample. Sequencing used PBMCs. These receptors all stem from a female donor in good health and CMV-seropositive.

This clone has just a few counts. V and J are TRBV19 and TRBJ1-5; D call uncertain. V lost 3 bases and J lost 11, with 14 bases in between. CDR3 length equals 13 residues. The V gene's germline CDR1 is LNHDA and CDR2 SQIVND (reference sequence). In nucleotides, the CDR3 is TGTGCCAGTAGTATCCGCAGTCAGGAGGCCCAGCATTTT. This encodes CASSIRSQEAQHF.

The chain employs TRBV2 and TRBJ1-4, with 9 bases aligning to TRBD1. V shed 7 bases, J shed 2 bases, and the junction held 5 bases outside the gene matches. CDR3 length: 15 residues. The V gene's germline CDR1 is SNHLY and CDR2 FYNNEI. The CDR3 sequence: CASTGQGITNEKLFF. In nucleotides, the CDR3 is TGTGCCAGCACGGGACAGGGCATTACTAATGAAAAACTGTTTTTT.

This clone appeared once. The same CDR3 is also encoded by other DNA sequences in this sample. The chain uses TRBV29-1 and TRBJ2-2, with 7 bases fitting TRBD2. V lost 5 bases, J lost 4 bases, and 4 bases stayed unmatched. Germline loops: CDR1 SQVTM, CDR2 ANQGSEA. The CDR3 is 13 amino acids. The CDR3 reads CSVRTGGTGELFF. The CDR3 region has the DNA TGCAGCGTTAGGACGGGGGGCACCGGGGAGCTGTTTTTT.

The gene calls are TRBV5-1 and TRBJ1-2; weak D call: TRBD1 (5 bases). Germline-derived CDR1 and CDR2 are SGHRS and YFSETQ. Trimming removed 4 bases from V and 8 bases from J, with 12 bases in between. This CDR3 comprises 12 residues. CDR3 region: CASSATVYGYTF. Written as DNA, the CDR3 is TGCGCCAGCAGCGCGACAGTTTACGGCTACACCTTC.

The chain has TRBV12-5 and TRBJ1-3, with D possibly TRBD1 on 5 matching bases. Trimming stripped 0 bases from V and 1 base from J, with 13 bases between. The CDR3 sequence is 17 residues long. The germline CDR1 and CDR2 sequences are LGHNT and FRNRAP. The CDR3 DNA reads TGTGCTAGTGGTTTGGTAAAGGGGTTGGTTTCTGGAAACACCATATATTTT. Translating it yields CASGLVKGLVSGNTIYF.

CDR3 DNA sequence: TGTGCCAGCGGCCTTCGCGAGCAGTACTTC. Translating gives CASGLREQYF. This rearrangement joins TRBV27 to TRBJ2-7, with D unclear. Looked up from germline, CDR1 is MNHEY and CDR2 is SMNVEV (reference sequence). V lost 8 bases and J 6 bases, leaving 8 bases between the germline ends. The CDR3 is made up of 10 amino acids.

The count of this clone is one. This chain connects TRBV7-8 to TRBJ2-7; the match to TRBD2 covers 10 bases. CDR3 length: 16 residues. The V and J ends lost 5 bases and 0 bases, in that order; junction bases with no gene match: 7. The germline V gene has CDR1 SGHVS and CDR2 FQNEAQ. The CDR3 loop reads CASSARTSGSSYEQYF. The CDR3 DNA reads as TGTGCCAGCAGCGCCAGGACTAGCGGAAGCTCCTACGAGCAGTACTTC.

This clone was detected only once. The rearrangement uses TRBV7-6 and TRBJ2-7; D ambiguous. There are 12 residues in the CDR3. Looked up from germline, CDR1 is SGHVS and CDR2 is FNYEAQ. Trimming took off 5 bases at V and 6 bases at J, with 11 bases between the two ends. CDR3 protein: CASSLPLSEQYF. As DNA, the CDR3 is TGTGCCAGCAGCCTACCCTTATCCGAGCAGTACTTC.

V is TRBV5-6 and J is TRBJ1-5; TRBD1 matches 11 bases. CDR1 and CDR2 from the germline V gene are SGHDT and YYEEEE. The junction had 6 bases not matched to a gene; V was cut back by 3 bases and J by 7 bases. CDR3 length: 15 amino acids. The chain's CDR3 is CASSSYGQGAQPQHF. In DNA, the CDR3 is TGTGCCAGCAGCTCCTATGGACAGGGGGCCCAGCCCCAGCATTTT.

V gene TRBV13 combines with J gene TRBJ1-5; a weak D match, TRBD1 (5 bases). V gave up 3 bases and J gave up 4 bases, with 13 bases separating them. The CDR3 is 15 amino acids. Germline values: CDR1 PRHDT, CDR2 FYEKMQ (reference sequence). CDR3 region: CASSFGQGRNQPQHF. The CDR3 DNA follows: TGTGCCAGCAGCTTCGGGCAGGGAAGAAATCAGCCCCAGCATTTT. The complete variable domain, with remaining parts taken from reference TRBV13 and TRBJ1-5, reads AAGVIQSPRHLIKEKRETATLKCYPIPRHDTVYWYQQGPGQDPQFLISFYEKMQSDKGSIPDRFSAQQFSDYHSELNMSSLELGDSALYFCASSFGQGRNQPQHFGDGTRLSIL.

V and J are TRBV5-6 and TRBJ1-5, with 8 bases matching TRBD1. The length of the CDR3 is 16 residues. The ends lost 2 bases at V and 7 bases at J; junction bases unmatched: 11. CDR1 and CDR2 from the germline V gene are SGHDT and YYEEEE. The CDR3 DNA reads TGTGCCAGCAGCTTTCTGGAGTACAGGGGGGACCAGCCCCAGCATTTT. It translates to CASSFLEYRGDQPQHF.

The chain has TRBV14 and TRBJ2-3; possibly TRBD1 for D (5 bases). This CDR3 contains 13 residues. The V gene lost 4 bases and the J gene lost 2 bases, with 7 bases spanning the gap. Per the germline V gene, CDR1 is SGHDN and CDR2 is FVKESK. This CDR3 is CASSPRVTDTQYF. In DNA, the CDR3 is TGTGCCAGCAGCCCCAGGGTCACAGATACGCAGTATTTT.

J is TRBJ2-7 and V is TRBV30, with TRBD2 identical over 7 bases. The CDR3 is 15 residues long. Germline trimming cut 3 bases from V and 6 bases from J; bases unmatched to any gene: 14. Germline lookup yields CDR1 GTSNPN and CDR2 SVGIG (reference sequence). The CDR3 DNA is TGTGCCTGGAGCCCCAGGGACTACGCCTCCGCCGAGCAGTACTTC. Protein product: CAWSPRDYASAEQYF.

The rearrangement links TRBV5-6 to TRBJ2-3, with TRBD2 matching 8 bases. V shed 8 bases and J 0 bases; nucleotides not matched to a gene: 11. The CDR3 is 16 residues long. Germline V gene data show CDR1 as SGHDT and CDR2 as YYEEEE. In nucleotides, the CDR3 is TGTGCCAGTTCTCGGTGGGAGCGGGGGAGCACAGATACGCAGTATTTT. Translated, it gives CASSRWERGSTDTQYF.

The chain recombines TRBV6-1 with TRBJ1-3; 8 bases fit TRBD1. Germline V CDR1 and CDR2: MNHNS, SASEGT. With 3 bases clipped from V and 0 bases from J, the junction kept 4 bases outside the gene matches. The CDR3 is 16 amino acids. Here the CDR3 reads CASSEGQVYSGNTIYF. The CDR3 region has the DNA TGTGCCAGCAGTGAGGGACAGGTCTACTCTGGAAACACCATATATTTT.

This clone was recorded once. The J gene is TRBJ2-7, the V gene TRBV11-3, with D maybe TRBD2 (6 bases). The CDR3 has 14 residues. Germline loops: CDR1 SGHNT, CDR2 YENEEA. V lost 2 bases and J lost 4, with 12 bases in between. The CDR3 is CASSLSSAGYEQYF. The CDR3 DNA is TGTGCCAGCAGCTTATCTAGCGCTGGGTACGAGCAGTACTTC.

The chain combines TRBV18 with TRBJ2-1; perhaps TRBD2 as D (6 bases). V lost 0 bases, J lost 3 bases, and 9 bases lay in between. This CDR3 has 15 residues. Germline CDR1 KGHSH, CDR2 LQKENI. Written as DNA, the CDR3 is TGTGCCAGCTCACCACCGGGACTCCTCTACAATGAGCAGTTCTTC. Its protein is CASSPPGLLYNEQFF.

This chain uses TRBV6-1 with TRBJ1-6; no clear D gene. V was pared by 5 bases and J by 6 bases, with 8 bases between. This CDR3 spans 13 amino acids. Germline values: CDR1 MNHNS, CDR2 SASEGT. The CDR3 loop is CASSRWSNSPLHF. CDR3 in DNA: TGTGCCAGCAGTAGGTGGAGTAATTCACCCCTCCACTTT.

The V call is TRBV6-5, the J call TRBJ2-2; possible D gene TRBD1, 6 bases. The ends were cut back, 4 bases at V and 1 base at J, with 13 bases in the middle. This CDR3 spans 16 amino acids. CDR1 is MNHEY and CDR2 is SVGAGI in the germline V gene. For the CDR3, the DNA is TGTGCCAGCAGTTCGACAGGTTCTCAGAACACCGGGGAGCTGTTTTTT. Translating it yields CASSSTGSQNTGELFF.

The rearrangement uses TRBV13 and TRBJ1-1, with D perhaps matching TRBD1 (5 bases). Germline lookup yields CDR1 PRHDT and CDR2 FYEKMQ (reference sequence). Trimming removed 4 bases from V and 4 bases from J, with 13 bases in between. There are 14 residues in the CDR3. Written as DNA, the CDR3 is TGTGCCAGCAGCTCAAGGGGCGGCGGCACTGAAGCTTTCTTT. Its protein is CASSSRGGGTEAFF.

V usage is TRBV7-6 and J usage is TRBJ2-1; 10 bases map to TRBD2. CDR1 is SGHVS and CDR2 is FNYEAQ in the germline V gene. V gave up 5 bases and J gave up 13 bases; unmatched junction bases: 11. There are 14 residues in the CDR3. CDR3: CASSPGVAGGPQFF. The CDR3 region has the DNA TGTGCCAGCAGCCCCGGGGTAGCGGGAGGCCCCCAGTTCTTC.

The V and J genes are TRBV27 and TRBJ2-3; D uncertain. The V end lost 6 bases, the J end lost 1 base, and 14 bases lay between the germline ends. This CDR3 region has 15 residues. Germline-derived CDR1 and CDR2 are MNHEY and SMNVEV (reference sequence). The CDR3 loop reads CASRGWRSGTDTQYF. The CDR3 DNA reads TGTGCCAGCAGAGGTTGGAGAAGTGGCACAGATACGCAGTATTTT.

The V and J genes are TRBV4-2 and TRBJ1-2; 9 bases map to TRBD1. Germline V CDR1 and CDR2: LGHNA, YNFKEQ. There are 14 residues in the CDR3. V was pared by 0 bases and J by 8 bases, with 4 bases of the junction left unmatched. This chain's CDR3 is CASSQDDRGEGYTF. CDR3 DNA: TGTGCCAGCAGCCAAGACGACAGGGGGGAAGGCTACACCTTC.

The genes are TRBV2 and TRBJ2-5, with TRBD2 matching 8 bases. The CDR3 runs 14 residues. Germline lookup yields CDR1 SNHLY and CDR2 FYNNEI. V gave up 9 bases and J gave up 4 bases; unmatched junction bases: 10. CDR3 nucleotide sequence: TGTGCCAGTCGCCCCGGGAGGGGGGGAGAGACCCAGTACTTC. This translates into CASRPGRGGETQYF.

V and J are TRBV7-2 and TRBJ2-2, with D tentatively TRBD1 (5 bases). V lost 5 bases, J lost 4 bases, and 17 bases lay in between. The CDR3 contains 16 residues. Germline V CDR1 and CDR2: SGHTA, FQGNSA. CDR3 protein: CASSHHRRRGTGELFF. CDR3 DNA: TGTGCCAGCAGCCATCACAGGCGTAGGGGCACCGGGGAGCTGTTTTTT.

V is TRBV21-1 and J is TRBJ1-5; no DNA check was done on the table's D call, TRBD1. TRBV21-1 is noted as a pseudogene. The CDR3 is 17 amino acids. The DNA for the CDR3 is TGTGCCAGCAGCAAAGCACGGACAGGCAATAGCAATCAGCCCCAGCATTTT. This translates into CASSKARTGNSNQPQHF.

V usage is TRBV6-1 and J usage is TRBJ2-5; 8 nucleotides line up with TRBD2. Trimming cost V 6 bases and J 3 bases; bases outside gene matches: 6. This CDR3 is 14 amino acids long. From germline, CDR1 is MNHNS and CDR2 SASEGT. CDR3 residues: CASSHGLAEETQYF. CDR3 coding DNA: TGTGCCAGCAGCCATGGACTAGCTGAAGAGACCCAGTACTTC.

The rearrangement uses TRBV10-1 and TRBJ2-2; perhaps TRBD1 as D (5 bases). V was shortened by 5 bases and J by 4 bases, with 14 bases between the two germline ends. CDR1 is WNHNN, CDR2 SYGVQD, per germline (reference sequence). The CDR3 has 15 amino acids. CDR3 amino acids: CASSTTTETTGELFF. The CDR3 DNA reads TGCGCCAGCAGTACCACGACAGAAACCACCGGGGAGCTGTTTTTT.